This passage covers 18 T cell receptor beta chains from one sample sequenced in a study of OX40 agonist ivuxolimab in advanced cancers. Sequencing was performed with immunoSEQ multiplex PCR; in TCRdb, only in-frame clones are kept and a portion is missing. The table records 70,000 to 95,000 clones, around 90% of them present only once. Sequenced here: CD4+ or CD8+ T cells sorted from blood, sampled in a trial of the OX40 agonist ivuxolimab. These receptors all stem from an adult with an advanced solid tumor such as melanoma, head and neck, liver or kidney cancer.

The rearrangement joins TRBV28 to TRBJ1-1; a weak D match, TRBD1 (5 bases). V dropped 6 bases and J dropped 3 bases, with 17 bases sitting between them. From germline, CDR1 is MDHEN and CDR2 SYDVKM. CDR3 length equals 15 residues. In DNA, the CDR3 is TGTGCCAGCAGGAGGGGATCCGCGGGAGACACTGAAGCTTTCTTT. Residues: CASRRGSAGDTEAFF.

The chain has TRBV18 and TRBJ2-2; 9 bases fit TRBD1. V dropped 4 bases and J dropped 4; count of bases not matched to a gene: 7. Germline values: CDR1 KGHSH, CDR2 LQKENI. This CDR3 has 16 residues. The CDR3 sequence: CASSRAGTGTTGELFF. The DNA of the CDR3 is TGTGCCAGCTCACGAGCCGGGACAGGGACCACCGGGGAGCTGTTTTTT.

This chain connects TRBV5-1 to TRBJ1-1; TRBD1 aligns across 7 bases. The CDR3 sequence is 12 residues long. V gave up 7 bases and J gave up 3 bases; unmatched junction bases: 3. Germline V gene data show CDR1 as SGHRS and CDR2 as YFSETQ. CDR3 nucleotides: TGCGCCAGCGGCACAGGGGACACTGAAGCTTTCTTT. Translated: CASGTGDTEAFF. The whole variable domain, remainder taken from reference TRBV5-1 and TRBJ1-1, is KAGVTQTPRYLIKTRGQQVTLSCSPISGHRSVSWYQQTPGQGLQFLFEYFSETQRNKGNFPGRFSGRQFSNSRSEMNVSTLELGDSALYLCASGTGDTEAFFGQGTRLTVV.

The chain carries TRBV6-6 and TRBJ2-1; D is possibly TRBD2 (6 bases). V was cut by 5 bases and J by 5 bases, with 10 bases left in between. Germline CDR1 MNHNY, CDR2 SVGAGI (reference sequence). The CDR3 has 13 amino acids. In nucleotides, the CDR3 is TGTGCCAGCAGTCCCGGGACTCACAATGAGCAGTTCTTC. Its translation: CASSPGTHNEQFF.

The V and J genes are TRBV5-8 and TRBJ1-4; 7 bases map to TRBD1. Germline assignment: CDR1 SGHTS and CDR2 YDEGEE. V shed 3 bases, J shed 2 bases, and the junction held 7 bases outside the gene matches. This CDR3 comprises 16 residues. The CDR3 region is CASSSGQELTNEKLFF. DNA of the CDR3: TGTGCCAGCAGCTCCGGACAGGAACTCACTAATGAAAAACTGTTTTTT.

The CDR3, as DNA: TGTGCCAGCAGCGGATCTAGGCGGGGCCCCTACAATGAGCAGTTCTTC. Translation: CASSGSRRGPYNEQFF. The rearrangement links TRBV5-4 to TRBJ2-1, with a weak D call TRBD2 (6 bases). The CDR3 extends over 16 amino acids. The germline V and J ends were trimmed by 4 bases and 2 bases, with 16 bases remaining between them. CDR1 and CDR2 from the germline V gene are SGHNT and YYREEE (reference sequence).

V is TRBV7-2 and J is TRBJ2-1; tentatively, D is TRBD1 or TRBD2 (5 bases each). This CDR3 has 13 amino acids. CDR1 is SGHTA, CDR2 FQGNSA, per germline. V lost 5 bases and J lost 6, with 11 bases in between. Here the CDR3 reads CASSTTGTNEQFF. The CDR3 DNA follows: TGTGCCAGCAGCACGACCGGGACCAATGAGCAGTTCTTC.

V is TRBV10-3 and J is TRBJ2-1; 7 bases match TRBD2. Germline CDR1 is ENHRY and CDR2 is SYGVKD. The CDR3 runs 16 residues. Trimming removed 3 bases from V and 1 base from J; junction bases left unmatched: 6. The CDR3 DNA follows: TGTGCCATCAGTGACTTTGGCGGGGGTTCCTACAATGAGCAGTTCTTC. Protein: CAISDFGGGSYNEQFF.

The chain has TRBV20-1 and TRBJ2-1; maybe TRBD2 (7 bases). The V gene's germline CDR1 is DFQATT and CDR2 SNEGSKA (reference sequence). The V end lost 5 bases, the J end lost 8 bases, and 10 bases lay between the germline ends. CDR3 length: 11 residues. CDR3 amino acids: CSARGADEQFF. Here the CDR3 DNA reads TGCAGTGCTCGGGGGGCCGATGAGCAGTTCTTC.

The chain is built from TRBV5-4 and TRBJ1-1; unclear D gene. V was trimmed by 2 bases and J by 5 bases, leaving 16 bases between them. Per the germline V gene, CDR1 is SGHNT and CDR2 is YYREEE (reference sequence). CDR3 length equals 15 residues. The CDR3 loop reads CASSFFLDPGTEAFF. The CDR3 nucleotides read TGTGCCAGCAGCTTTTTCTTGGACCCCGGTACTGAAGCTTTCTTT.

The V call is TRBV30, the J call TRBJ1-1; D is unclear. The CDR3 is 12 residues long. CDR1 GTSNPN and CDR2 SVGIG come from the germline V gene (reference sequence). Between the trimmed V and J ends, which lost 1 base and 5 bases, there was a span of 8 bases. The DNA of the CDR3 is TGTGCCTGGAGTGCCCCCAATACTGAAGCTTTCTTT. Translating gives CAWSAPNTEAFF.

The chain couples TRBV7-6 to TRBJ2-2, with 9 nucleotides matching TRBD2. This CDR3 region has 19 residues. Germline V CDR1 and CDR2: SGHVS, FNYEAQ. V lost 4 bases and J lost 2; bases outside the gene matches: 14. As DNA, the CDR3 is TGTGCCAGCAGCTCCCTCCGGGGTAGCGGGGGCACTAACACCGGGGAGCTGTTTTTT. This translates into CASSSLRGSGGTNTGELFF. The full variable domain, in which reference TRBV7-6 and TRBJ2-2 provide the parts outside the CDR3, is GAGVSQSPRYKVTKRGQDVALRCDPISGHVSLYWYRQALGQGPEFLTYFNYEAQQDKSGLPNDRFSAERPEGSISTLTIQRTEQRDSAMYRCASSSLRGSGGTNTGELFFGEGSRLTVL.

The chain recombines TRBV7-9 with TRBJ2-1; 10 bases are shared with TRBD1. Germline V gene sequence: CDR1 SEHNR, CDR2 FQNEAQ (reference sequence). With 6 bases clipped from V and 7 bases from J, the junction kept 15 bases outside the gene matches. This CDR3 is 17 amino acids long. This CDR3 is CASSRGVGQGSRNEQFF. The CDR3 nucleotides read TGTGCCAGCAGTAGAGGGGTGGGACAGGGGAGTCGTAATGAGCAGTTCTTC.

The rearrangement links TRBV28 to TRBJ1-2; D is perhaps TRBD1 (5 bases). Germline loops: CDR1 MDHEN, CDR2 SYDVKM. The CDR3 is 13 residues long. Trimming removed 3 bases from V and 6 bases from J, with 11 bases in between. The CDR3 DNA reads as TGTGCCAGCAGTTTTGTACAGGTCGATGGCTACACCTTC. It codes for CASSFVQVDGYTF.

In its sample, this clone was seen once. The chain joins TRBV6-4 to TRBJ2-3; 7 bases are shared with TRBD1. Per germline, CDR1 MRHNA and CDR2 SNTAGT. V was clipped by 5 bases and J by 0 bases; unmatched bases: 5. The CDR3 length is 15 residues. CDR3 sequence: CASSKTGYSTDTQYF. DNA of the CDR3: TGTGCCAGCAGTAAGACAGGGTATAGCACAGATACGCAGTATTTT.

The genes are TRBV29-1 and TRBJ1-1; D is unresolved. CDR1 SQVTM and CDR2 ANQGSEA come from the germline V gene. CDR3 length: 12 amino acids. The V end was cut by 0 bases, the J end by 11 bases, with 13 bases between. CDR3 sequence: CSVEENSGVAFF. The CDR3 nucleotides read TGCAGCGTTGAAGAAAACTCGGGAGTCGCTTTCTTT.

This chain uses TRBV27 with TRBJ1-5; D call uncertain. Trimming removed 2 bases at V and 6 bases at J, with 11 bases between. Germline V gives CDR1 MNHEY, CDR2 SMNVEV (reference sequence). The CDR3 covers 14 residues. CDR3 protein: CASSLLGVAQPQHF. CDR3 DNA: TGTGCCAGCAGTTTACTCGGGGTGGCTCAGCCCCAGCATTTT.

The V gene is TRBV20-1, the J gene TRBJ2-5; D gene uncertain. Trimming removed 5 bases at V and 2 bases at J, with 6 bases between. The germline CDR1 and CDR2 sequences are DFQATT and SNEGSKA (reference sequence). The CDR3 runs to 11 residues. This chain's CDR3 is CSARRQETQYF. CDR3 in DNA: TGCAGTGCTCGCCGTCAAGAGACCCAGTACTTC.